This TCR beta chain was profiled in a study of neoadjuvant nivolumab and ipilimumab in lung cancer. Across the whole study: Nivolumab 3 mg/kg was given days 1, 15 and 29, plus ipilimumab 1 mg/kg day 1 in combination. General observations from the study: Resected-tumor TCR richness correlated positively with pretherapy blood richness. A small number of samples were TCR sequenced.

Points on this clone: Antigen: not known.

Using immunoSEQ multiplex PCR, the repertoire was profiled, and TCRdb retains in-frame clones only, with some absent. This sample has 8,500 to 10,000 clones, with over 70% found just once. V was pared by 0 bases and J by 5 bases, with 10 bases between. The CDR3 extends over 15 amino acids. Germline V gives CDR1 ENHRY, CDR2 SYGVKD. Material: tumor tissue, obtained after neoadjuvant nivolumab, alone or with ipilimumab, at or shortly before surgery. The chain uses TRBV10-3 and TRBJ1-4; D remains unclear. This receptor was identified in an adult with non-small cell lung cancer. CDR3 in DNA: TGTGCCATCAGTGAGTCCCGGGGTCCGAATGAAAAACTGTTTTTT. Translated, it gives CAISESRGPNEKLFF.